These 18 T cell receptor beta chains came from one sample sequenced in a study of shared clonotypes between healthy human individuals (dated by TCRdb to 2019 to 2021). To prepare the library, the immunoSEQ multiplex PCR assay was applied. TCRdb's version of the immuneACCESS table is confined to in-frame rearrangements and falls short of the full clone set. An unresolved V gene accounts for under half of the shortfall where checked; the remainder is of unknown origin. The sample table holds over a million clones, of which about 70% were seen once. The ten largest clones take up approximately 1.5% of the sample. Specimen: memory CD4+ T cells sorted from blood. This sample's cell subset or site label indicates: CD45RA-negative fraction. The source of these receptors is a man aged 18 to 29 in good health.

V gene TRBV4-3 combines with J gene TRBJ2-7; 8 positions match TRBD2. Germline V gives CDR1 LGHNA, CDR2 YSLEER. The length of the CDR3 is 15 residues. The ends lost 4 bases at V and 3 bases at J; junction bases unmatched: 8. Here the CDR3 reads CASSRNRAGGYEQYF. The DNA of the CDR3 is TGCGCCAGCAGCCGTAACAGGGCGGGAGGCTACGAGCAGTACTTC.

Of note for this clone: The sample contains more than one DNA sequence encoding this CDR3. V is TRBV10-3 and J is TRBJ1-6; D might be TRBD1 (5 bases). This CDR3 contains 14 residues. Germline V lookup: CDR1 ENHRY, CDR2 SYGVKD. V was clipped by 3 bases and J by 10 bases, with 13 bases between them. As DNA, the CDR3 is TGTGCCATCAGTGAAGGGCAGGGTTTATCACCCCTCCACTTT. Protein product: CAISEGQGLSPLHF.

The DNA for the CDR3 is TGTGCCACCAGCAGGAGACAGGGGAGGACTGGGGCCAACGTCCTGACTTTC. Translation: CATSRRQGRTGANVLTF. J is TRBJ2-6 and V is TRBV15; 8 positions agree with TRBD1. This CDR3 spans 17 amino acids. CDR1 and CDR2 from the germline V gene are LNHNV and YYDKDF (reference sequence). J was trimmed by 2 bases and V by 3 bases; bases with no gene match: 6.

The CDR3 sequence is CASSSFTEAFF. The DNA for the CDR3 is TGTGCCAGCAGTTCTTTCACTGAAGCTTTCTTT. V and J are TRBV7-9 and TRBJ1-1; D gene unclear. The ends were cut back, 6 bases at V and 4 bases at J, with 6 bases in the middle. CDR1 SEHNR and CDR2 FQNEAQ come from the germline V gene (reference sequence). The CDR3 covers 11 residues.

V usage is TRBV5-1 and J usage is TRBJ1-1; a possible D gene is TRBD1 (5 bases). The germline V gene has CDR1 SGHRS and CDR2 YFSETQ. The CDR3 totals 14 residues. The V end lost 4 bases, the J end lost 5 bases, and 15 bases lay between the germline ends. CDR3 amino acids: CASSPDGGTTEAFF. CDR3 sequence (DNA): TGCGCCAGCAGCCCCGACGGGGGGACGACTGAAGCTTTCTTT.

This rearrangement joins TRBV11-2 to TRBJ2-7, with 8 bases lining up with TRBD1. CDR1 is SGHAT, CDR2 FQNNGV, per germline. The ends lost 4 bases at V and 6 bases at J; junction bases unmatched: 8. The length of the CDR3 is 14 residues. CDR3 region: CASSSVQGDGEQYF. In DNA form, the CDR3 reads TGTGCCAGCAGCTCCGTACAGGGGGACGGCGAGCAGTACTTC.

J is TRBJ1-6 and V is TRBV9; tentatively, D is TRBD1 (5 bases). Per germline, CDR1 SGDLS and CDR2 YYNGEE. V lost 0 bases and J lost 3, with 16 bases in between. The CDR3 extends over 18 amino acids. CDR3 bases: TGTGCCAGCAGCGTAGCTACGGGGGAAGCTCTCTATAATTCACCCCTCCACTTT. Translated: CASSVATGEALYNSPLHF.

The CDR3 DNA reads as TGTGCCAGTAGTATCGCTAACGAGCAGTACTTC. As protein: CASSIANEQYF. This chain links TRBV19 with TRBJ2-7; D unresolved. V lost 3 bases to trimming and J lost 5 bases, with 5 bases between them. Germline V gene sequence: CDR1 LNHDA, CDR2 SQIVND (reference sequence). The CDR3 contains 11 residues.

The chain carries TRBV4-1 and TRBJ2-1; a possible D gene is TRBD1 (8 bases). The V end was cut by 7 bases, the J end by 4 bases, with 20 bases between. CDR3 length equals 16 residues. The germline CDR1 and CDR2 sequences are MGHRA and YSYEKL. CDR3 amino acids: CASTRGGQGAYNEQFF. DNA of the CDR3: TGCGCCAGCACCAGGGGAGGGCAGGGGGCGTACAATGAGCAGTTCTTC.

The chain is built from TRBV10-3 and TRBJ2-7, with D perhaps TRBD1 or TRBD2 (5 bases each). This CDR3 has 13 amino acids. Germline CDR1 reads ENHRY; CDR2 reads SYGVKD. Trimming stripped 7 bases from V and 1 base from J, with 11 bases between. The CDR3, as DNA: TGTGCCATCAACCGGGACGGATCCTACGAGCAGTACTTC. Translated, it gives CAINRDGSYEQYF.

This clone was observed a single time. The gene calls are TRBV2 and TRBJ2-5; D remains ambiguous. V gave up 5 bases and J gave up 1 base, with 11 bases separating them. This CDR3 has 14 residues. Per germline, CDR1 SNHLY and CDR2 FYNNEI. CDR3 DNA sequence: TGTGCCAGCAGTACTGACGGTTTCCAAGAGACCCAGTACTTC. Translation gives CASSTDGFQETQYF.

Here the CDR3 reads CATSGHLSTFF. In DNA, the CDR3 is TGTGCCACCTCGGGACACCTCAGCACGTTCTTC. The rearrangement joins TRBV27 to TRBJ2-1; tentative D call: TRBD1 (6 bases). Trimming left V 10 bases short and J 15 bases short, with 19 bases between. The CDR3 is 11 residues long. Germline V CDR1 and CDR2: MNHEY, SMNVEV (reference sequence).

The V and J genes are TRBV28 and TRBJ2-5; TRBD1 matches at 9 bases. Germline V CDR1 and CDR2: MDHEN, SYDVKM. The CDR3 runs 13 residues. J gave up 4 bases and V 6 bases, and 3 bases lay outside the gene matches. The CDR3 reads CASRQTGGETQYF. For the CDR3, the DNA is TGTGCCAGCAGACAGACAGGGGGAGAGACCCAGTACTTC. Drawing the rest from reference TRBV28 and TRBJ2-5, the complete variable domain is DVKVTQSSRYLVKRTGEKVFLECVQDMDHENMFWYRQDPGLGLRLIYFSYDVKMKEKGDIPEGYSVSREKKERFSLILESASTNQTSMYLCASRQTGGETQYFGPGTRLLVL.

The chain's CDR3 is CASSGRPKRLSTDTQYF. The CDR3 DNA follows: TGTGCCAGCTCCGGCCGTCCGAAAAGACTAAGCACAGATACGCAGTATTTT. The genes are TRBV18 and TRBJ2-3; perhaps TRBD2 as D (5 bases). Germline-derived CDR1 and CDR2 are KGHSH and LQKENI. The ends were cut back, 6 bases at V and 0 bases at J, with 19 bases in the middle. The CDR3 is made up of 17 amino acids.

This chain uses TRBV7-9 with TRBJ1-6; D is undetermined. The CDR3 loop spans 15 amino acids. The V and J ends lost 5 bases and 6 bases respectively, with 14 bases between them. Germline values: CDR1 SEHNR, CDR2 FQNEAQ (reference sequence). The CDR3, as DNA: TGTGCCAGCAGCATAACGGGGAACTCTAATTCACCCCTCCACTTT. This translates into CASSITGNSNSPLHF.

The chain employs TRBV19 and TRBJ2-3; maybe TRBD2 (6 bases). Between the trimmed V and J ends, which lost 11 bases and 2 bases, there was a span of 14 bases. Germline assignment: CDR1 LNHDA and CDR2 SQIVND (reference sequence). This CDR3 is 13 amino acids long. CDR3 in amino acids: CACRAGPTDTQYF. In DNA, the CDR3 is TGTGCCTGTCGGGCGGGGCCCACAGATACGCAGTATTTT.

There are many counts of this clone. Other DNA variants within this sample encode the same CDR3. The CDR3 spells CSVIPNTEAFF. The CDR3 region has the DNA TGCAGCGTAATCCCGAACACTGAAGCTTTCTTT. The chain couples TRBV29-1 to TRBJ1-1; no clear D gene. Germline CDR1 and CDR2: SQVTM and ANQGSEA. The V and J ends lost 6 bases and 1 base respectively, with 6 bases between them. The CDR3 is made up of 11 amino acids.

Points on this clone: A much more abundant neighbour one base away suggests this may be a read error. The chain employs TRBV5-4 and TRBJ2-2; D unresolved. The CDR3 runs 12 residues. Trimming removed 5 bases from V and 3 bases from J, with 5 bases in between. From germline, CDR1 is SGHNT and CDR2 YYREEE (reference sequence). The CDR3 here is CASRTDTGELFF. CDR3 nucleotides: TGTGCCAGCAGAACAGACACCGGGGAGCTGTTTTTT.